This T cell receptor beta chain was sequenced during a study of blood T cell repertoires in COVID-19. Turning to the study itself: The United States, Italy and Spain provided the acute and convalescent COVID-19 samples. Nucleic acid was either cDNA or gDNA, and it came from T cells, B-cell-depleted T cells, or PBMCs.

Original processing notes: Amplification of reference gene primers was used by the study to estimate nucleated cell counts. The assay was immunoSEQ multiplex PCR, and TCRdb's table has in-frame clones only and misses some. V and J calls and clone size come straight from that table; D and trimming were deduced from the DNA. The table records about 170,000 clones, roughly 85% of them present only once. This TCR derives from a woman older than 75 with acute or convalescent COVID-19. Sequencing was performed on peripheral blood.

CDR3 sequence: CASSGARGSYNEQFF. The CDR3 DNA follows: TGTGCCAGCAGTGGGGCTCGGGGGTCCTACAATGAGCAGTTCTTC. V is TRBV25-1 and J is TRBJ2-1; D may be TRBD2 (6 bases). V was trimmed by 4 bases and J by 1 base, leaving 11 bases between them. This CDR3 comprises 15 residues. The V gene's germline CDR1 is MGHDK and CDR2 SYGVNS.